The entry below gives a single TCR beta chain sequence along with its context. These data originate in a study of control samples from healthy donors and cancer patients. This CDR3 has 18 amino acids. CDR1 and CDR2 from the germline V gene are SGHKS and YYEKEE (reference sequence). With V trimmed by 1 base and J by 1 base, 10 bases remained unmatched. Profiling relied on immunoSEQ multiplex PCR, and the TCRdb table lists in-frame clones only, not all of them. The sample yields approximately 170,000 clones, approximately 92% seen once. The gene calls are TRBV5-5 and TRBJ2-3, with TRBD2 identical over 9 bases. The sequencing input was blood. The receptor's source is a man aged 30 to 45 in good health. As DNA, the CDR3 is TGTGCCAGCAGCTTGTTGGGGTTAGCGGGGGAGGGCACAGATACGCAGTATTTT. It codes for CASSLLGLAGEGTDTQYF.